This T cell receptor (beta chain) was sequenced during a study of blood T cell repertoires in COVID-19. V lost 6 bases and J lost 2; bases outside the gene matches: 9. Germline CDR1 and CDR2: MNHEY and SMNVEV (reference sequence). This CDR3 region has 16 residues. In the source study's methods: Counts of nucleated cells, estimated from reference gene primer amplification, were obtained. Sequenced by immunoSEQ multiplex PCR; TCRdb stores in-frame clones only, minus some. V and J calls and clone size are copied from that table; D and trimming were computed from the DNA. Of 200,000 to 250,000 clones in the sample, 70% to 85% were seen once.

This clonotype was obtained from a woman aged 60 to 75 who had recovered from COVID-19. Sequencing input: PBMCs or T cells enriched from blood (not recorded which). V and J are TRBV27 and TRBJ1-5, with TRBD1 identical over 8 bases. The CDR3 region has the DNA TGTGCCAGCAGCTCAACGAAGACAGGGGGCAATCAGCCCCAGCATTTT. Encoded protein: CASSSTKTGGNQPQHF.